These 26 T cell receptor beta chains were sequenced from one sample in a study of monozygotic twins with inflammatory bowel disease. TCRdb re-called the 5' RACE reads and shows each CDR3 protein once, DNA omitted. This listing includes about 160,000 distinct CDR3 sequences. Sequenced input: blood. All receptors come from a human donor with ulcerative colitis or Crohn's disease, or a healthy co-twin of an affected twin (not recorded which).

The V gene is TRBV20-1, the J gene TRBJ2-7; the TCRdb call, TRBD1, lacks DNA for checking. The CDR3 consists of 15 residues. In germline, CDR1 is DFQATT, CDR2 SNEGSKA (reference sequence). CDR3 in amino acids: CSERSAGTGPYEQYF.

The chain joins TRBV30 to TRBJ1-1; TCRdb picks TRBD1, but there is no DNA to check that call. The CDR3 runs to 15 residues. The germline V gene has CDR1 GTSNPN and CDR2 SVGIG (reference sequence). The CDR3 protein is CAWKGPTGPNTEAFF.

This chain's CDR3 is CASSFGTTSGVSGDTQYF. This chain uses TRBV5-1 with TRBJ2-3; TCRdb outputs TRBD2, but without DNA this stays unchecked. The CDR3 spans 18 residues. Germline V gene sequence: CDR1 SGHRS, CDR2 YFSETQ. Drawing the rest from reference TRBV5-1 and TRBJ2-3, the complete variable domain is KAGVTQTPRYLIKTRGQQVTLSCSPISGHRSVSWYQQTPGQGLQFLFEYFSETQRNKGNFPGRFSGRQFSNSRSEMNVSTLELGDSALYLCASSFGTTSGVSGDTQYFGPGTRLTVL.

The CDR3: CASSLEAATYNEQFF. V usage is TRBV5-1 and J usage is TRBJ2-1. The CDR3 totals 15 residues. Germline V gene sequence: CDR1 SGHRS, CDR2 YFSETQ.

The chain uses TRBV20-1 and TRBJ2-1. The CDR3 consists of 14 residues. CDR1 is DFQATT, CDR2 SNEGSKA, per germline (reference sequence). CDR3 sequence reads: CSARDLAGYNEQFF.

This chain connects TRBV20-1 to TRBJ2-2; the D call of TRBD2 rests on TCRdb alone, since no DNA is present to check it. Per the germline V gene, CDR1 is DFQATT and CDR2 is SNEGSKA (reference sequence). The CDR3 loop spans 17 amino acids. CDR3 sequence reads: CSARRSVGLGNTGELFF.

V usage is TRBV7-2 and J usage is TRBJ2-7; TCRdb reports TRBD1, a call that lacks DNA to check it against. Germline lookup yields CDR1 SGHTA and CDR2 FQGNSA. The CDR3 covers 17 residues. CDR3 loop: CASSFRQSPTGLYEQYF.

This sequence joins TRBV20-1 and TRBJ1-5. CDR1 is DFQATT and CDR2 is SNEGSKA in the germline V gene (reference sequence). The length of the CDR3 is 14 residues. CDR3 sequence reads: CSATLVAGNQPQHF.

The chain carries TRBV7-8 and TRBJ2-5; no DNA is available, so the TRBD2 call from TCRdb remains unchecked. The germline V gene has CDR1 SGHVS and CDR2 FQNEAQ. The CDR3 sequence is 18 residues long. This CDR3 reads CASSPRTSGRALQETQYF.

The J gene is TRBJ1-1, the V gene TRBV20-1. CDR3 size: 13 residues. Germline CDR1 is DFQATT and CDR2 is SNEGSKA (reference sequence). The chain's CDR3 is CSLTLQVNTEAFF.

The chain employs TRBV7-2 and TRBJ2-1; TCRdb names TRBD2, which stays unverified in the absence of DNA. Germline CDR1 reads SGHTA; CDR2 reads FQGNSA. This CDR3 spans 15 amino acids. CDR3: CASSLTSGMGDEQFF.

V usage is TRBV7-9 and J usage is TRBJ2-7; the D call from TCRdb, TRBD1, cannot be confirmed without DNA. CDR1 is SEHNR and CDR2 is FQNEAQ in the germline V gene (reference sequence). The CDR3 sequence is 13 residues long. The CDR3 region is CASSFGAGQGVYF.

The chain links TRBV24-1 to TRBJ2-3; TCRdb returns TRBD2, unconfirmable since there is no DNA. The CDR3 contains 15 residues. Per the germline V gene, CDR1 is KGHDR and CDR2 is SFDVKD. The CDR3 sequence: CATSDWRGKADTQYF.

The rearrangement uses TRBV15 and TRBJ2-2; TCRdb outputs TRBD1, but without DNA this stays unchecked. Germline V gives CDR1 LNHNV, CDR2 YYDKDF (reference sequence). The CDR3 is 14 amino acids. The CDR3 here is CATSRVGPTGELFF.

The rearrangement links TRBV6-2 or TRBV6-3 to TRBJ1-1; the D call of TRBD1 rests on TCRdb alone, since no DNA is present to check it. Germline V gene lookup returns CDR1 MNHEY and CDR2 SVGEGT. This CDR3 is 14 amino acids long. The CDR3 here is CASNDGGSNTEAFF.

V is TRBV30 and J is TRBJ1-5; TCRdb proposes TRBD1, but this gene call is untestable without DNA. This CDR3 contains 16 residues. Germline CDR1 is GTSNPN and CDR2 is SVGIG (reference sequence). CDR3 sequence: CAWSFGTPFSNQPQHF.

The rearrangement uses TRBV20-1 and TRBJ1-5. From germline, CDR1 is DFQATT and CDR2 SNEGSKA (reference sequence). The CDR3 runs 13 residues. Here the CDR3 reads CSARDILNQPQHF.

This rearrangement joins TRBV18 to TRBJ1-4. CDR3 length: 14 amino acids. The germline V gene has CDR1 KGHSH and CDR2 LQKENI. This CDR3 is CASSPLVTREKLFF.

This sequence joins TRBV29-1 and TRBJ1-1; the TRBD1 assignment by TCRdb is unverifiable without DNA. CDR1 is SQVTM, CDR2 ANQGSEA, per germline. The length of the CDR3 is 12 residues. This CDR3 is CSGGTGGPEAFF.

This chain uses TRBV20-1 with TRBJ2-2; the D gene TCRdb calls, TRBD2, cannot be checked with no DNA. The CDR3 covers 15 residues. Per the germline V gene, CDR1 is DFQATT and CDR2 is SNEGSKA (reference sequence). The CDR3 here is CSASLLSGRTGELFF.

The rearrangement uses TRBV15 and TRBJ2-5; TCRdb designates TRBD2, a call that cannot be tested without DNA. The germline CDR1 and CDR2 sequences are LNHNV and YYDKDF (reference sequence). CDR3 size: 15 residues. The CDR3 spells CATSRDLAGGGTQYF.

The chain uses TRBV7-6 and TRBJ2-3; TCRdb names TRBD2, which stays unverified in the absence of DNA. There are 17 residues in the CDR3. Germline V gene lookup returns CDR1 SGHVS and CDR2 FNYEAQ. The CDR3 here is CASSPLAGAASTDTQYF.

This rearrangement joins TRBV6-1 to TRBJ2-7; the TCRdb call, TRBD1, lacks DNA for checking. Per germline, CDR1 MNHNS and CDR2 SASEGT. This CDR3 is 14 amino acids long. The CDR3 loop reads CASRRDRVNYEQYF.

The chain joins TRBV9 to TRBJ2-7; TCRdb's D call, TRBD1, is unchecked because there is no DNA. Looked up from germline, CDR1 is SGDLS and CDR2 is YYNGEE. CDR3 length: 15 residues. The CDR3 reads CASSATGNKAYEQYF. Combining the CDR3 with reference TRBV9 and TRBJ2-7 gives the whole variable domain DSGVTQTPKHLITATGQRVTLRCSPRSGDLSVYWYQQSLDQGLQFLIQYYNGEERAKGNILERFSAQQFPDLHSELNLSSLELGDSALYFCASSATGNKAYEQYFGPGTRLTVT.

The chain is built from TRBV30 and TRBJ1-2. The CDR3 has 13 amino acids. Germline V gives CDR1 GTSNPN, CDR2 SVGIG (reference sequence). The CDR3 protein is CAWSVNRDYGYTF.

The V call is TRBV29-1, the J call TRBJ2-1; TCRdb selects TRBD2, and the lack of DNA leaves this call unchecked. Germline CDR1 SQVTM, CDR2 ANQGSEA. The CDR3 is made up of 14 amino acids. This CDR3 is CSVGELAGFGEQFF.